This is a list of T cell receptor beta chains from one sample in a study of T cell repertoires in cytomegalovirus infection. The antigens these receptors bind are not known. TCRdb re-called the reads through MiXCR, storing one row per CDR3 protein. The data contain about 85,000 distinct CDR3 sequences, approximately 46% of them singletons. This material consisted of CD8+ T cells from cultured PBMCs, taken from culture after CMV antigen stimulation. These receptors were collected from a human donor in good health (CMV status not recorded). Some clones in this sample may be carry-over from other donors' samples. The CDR3 runs from the conserved cysteine through the conserved F or W. A D gene is named only where the DNA matches it firmly. Size is omitted from some rows. Given values are once, few, many or a class for expanded clones.

d_call,v_call,clone_size,j_call,cdr3_nt,cdr3_aa
-,TRBV7-6,-,TRBJ2-2,TGTGCCAGCAGAGGGGAGGACGGGGAGCTGTTTTTT,CASRGEDGELFF
-,TRBV27,-,TRBJ1-6,TGTGCCAGCAGCCGGGATGTTGGGGATTCACCCCTCCACTTT,CASSRDVGDSPLHF
-,TRBV10-2,few,TRBJ1-2,TGCGCCAGCAGTGAGGGAGCTAACTATGGCTACACCTTC,CASSEGANYGYTF
-,TRBV5-1,-,TRBJ2-3,TGCGCCAGCAGTTGGGCAGGGCGAGATACGCAGTATTTT,CASSWAGRDTQYF
TRBD2,TRBV7-9,-,TRBJ2-1,TGTGCCAGCAGCCTCCCCCGGGGGGGGAATGAGCAGTTCTTC,CASSLPRGGNEQFF
-,TRBV7-8,few,TRBJ2-7,TGTGCCAGCAGCTGGGACACCCCTGGCGACGACTTC,CASSWDTPGDDF
-,TRBV28,few,TRBJ2-7,TGTGCCAGCAGTTTAGATTTCTACGAGCAGTACTTC,CASSLDFYEQYF
TRBD1,TRBV20-1,-,TRBJ1-2,TGCAGTGCTAGGGACAGGGGCACGCCAATGGGCTACACCTTC,CSARDRGTPMGYTF
-,TRBV7-2,-,TRBJ2-1,TGTGCCAGCAGCCCTTCGGTGGTAGGCTACAATGATCAGTTCTTC,CASSPSVVGYNDQFF
TRBD2,TRBV7-2,few,TRBJ2-5,TGTGCCAGCAGCCCCCTAGCGGGAGTAGGGGAGACCCAGTACTTC,CASSPLAGVGETQYF
TRBD2,TRBV12-3/TRBV12-4,-,TRBJ2-7,TGTGCCAGCAGTTTTGGACTAGCGGGAAACGAGCAGTACTTC,CASSFGLAGNEQYF
TRBD2,TRBV20-1,-,TRBJ2-7,TGCAGTGTTACGTACAGCGGGGCCTACGAGCAGTACTTC,CSVTYSGAYEQYF
-,TRBV7-2,many,TRBJ1-5,TGTGCCAGCAGCTTTTTTGGGGGCAATCAGCCCCAGCATTTT,CASSFFGGNQPQHF
TRBD1,TRBV4-2,few,TRBJ2-5,TGTGCCAGCAGCCGCGGGACAGGGGGCAGGGAGACCCAGTACTTC,CASSRGTGGRETQYF
-,TRBV12-3/TRBV12-4,-,TRBJ2-7,TGTGCCAGCAGTTTGTGGCGGGTCAACTCCTACGAGCAGTACTTC,CASSLWRVNSYEQYF
-,TRBV6-1,-,TRBJ2-2,TGTGCCAGCAGTGAAATAGTGTTCGGGTTCACCGGGGAGCTGTTTTTT,CASSEIVFGFTGELFF
-,TRBV7-6,-,TRBJ2-2,TGTGCCAGCAGCTTTGGCGGGATCACCGGGGAGCTGTTTTTT,CASSFGGITGELFF
TRBD1,TRBV29-1,many,TRBJ2-3,TGCAGCGTTGAGTTTGGTAGGGGGCCGGGCCCAGATACGCAGTATTTT,CSVEFGRGPGPDTQYF
TRBD2,TRBV20-1,-,TRBJ2-1,TGCAGTGCTAGAGGGGACTACGTCAATGAGCAGTTCTTC,CSARGDYVNEQFF
-,TRBV12-3/TRBV12-4,few,TRBJ2-5,TGTGCCAGCAGTCCTCCGGGACAATTGGGGCGAGAGACCCAGTACTTC,CASSPPGQLGRETQYF
-,TRBV28,few,TRBJ2-1,TGTGCCAGCACATTTTACAATGAGCAGTTCTTC,CASTFYNEQFF
-,TRBV4-1,-,TRBJ2-2,TGCGCCAGCAGCCACTTGGCCAAGGGCGGGGAGCTGTTTTTT,CASSHLAKGGELFF
-,TRBV4-2,-,TRBJ2-2,TGTGCCAGCAGCCAAGCGAGCGAGGGGCAAAACACCGGGGAGTTGTTGTTT,CASSQASEGQNTGELLF
-,TRBV9,-,TRBJ1-4,TGTGCCAGCAGCGAGTGGGGGACAAGGAATGAAAAACTGTTTTTT,CASSEWGTRNEKLFF
-,TRBV19,few,TRBJ1-5,TGTGCCAGTAGCCCTGGGGGCGGCCGGCCCCAGCATTTT,CASSPGGGRPQHF
-,TRBV7-9,-,TRBJ1-2,TGTGCCAGCAGCCAGGGCGATACAGGAGACTTCAACTATTGCTACACCTTC,CASSQGDTGDFNYCYTF
TRBD1,TRBV12-3/TRBV12-4,few,TRBJ1-5,TGTGCCAGCAATGGCAGGGGGCTGGTAAATCAGCCCCAGCATTTT,CASNGRGLVNQPQHF
TRBD1,TRBV7-9,few,TRBJ1-5,TGTGCCAGCAGCGCCGGGACAGCCGAATGGCCCCAGCATTTT,CASSAGTAEWPQHF
-,TRBV27,-,TRBJ1-4,TGTGCCAGCAGTTTATTCGGCACGGTCAATGAAAAACTGTTTTTT,CASSLFGTVNEKLFF
-,TRBV7-6,-,TRBJ2-7,TGTGCCAGCAGCTCCTCTGCTAGGGCCTACGAGCAGTACTTC,CASSSSARAYEQYF
TRBD2,TRBV11-3,few,TRBJ2-6,TGTGCCAGCAGCTCACCTCTAGCGGGGCCCTCTGGGGCCAACGTCCTGACTTTC,CASSSPLAGPSGANVLTF
-,TRBV11-2,-,TRBJ1-5,TGTGCCAGCAGCTTAGATATTCATCAGCCCCAGCATTTT,CASSLDIHQPQHF
TRBD2,TRBV12-3/TRBV12-4,-,TRBJ2-1,TGTGCCAGCAGTTTTTTAGCGGGAGGGCGGAATGAGCAGTTCTTC,CASSFLAGGRNEQFF
-,TRBV12-3/TRBV12-4,few,TRBJ1-2,TGTGCCAGCAGTTTGGGTGGCTACACCTTC,CASSLGGYTF
-,TRBV7-9,-,TRBJ2-1,TGTGCCAGCAGCTTAGGGTCCGCCTTAATCAATGAGCAGTTCTTC,CASSLGSALINEQFF
-,TRBV11-2,few,TRBJ2-1,TGTGCCAGCAGCTTAGAGGGGAGCTTCACCTACAATGAGCAGTTCTTC,CASSLEGSFTYNEQFF
TRBD2,TRBV2,few,TRBJ2-7,TGTGCCAGCAGTGAAGGACTAGCGGGCCAATACGAGCAGTACTTC,CASSEGLAGQYEQYF
TRBD1,TRBV7-6,few,TRBJ2-3,TGTGCCAGCAGCTCACCGGGACAGGCCCCAGATACGCAGTATTTT,CASSSPGQAPDTQYF